These 10 T cell receptor beta chains share one sample of origin, sequenced in a study of shared clonotypes between healthy human individuals. The assay was immunoSEQ multiplex PCR, and TCRdb's table has in-frame clones only and misses some. The sample lists roughly 2.4 million clones; around 95% were seen once. The sample consisted of naive CD4+ T cells sorted from blood. Specified subset: CD45RA+ positively selected. The receptor source for this set is a man aged 18 to 29 in good health.

Written as DNA, the CDR3 is TGTGCCAGCAGCACTAGCGGGGGAATCTACGAGCAGTACTTC. Protein: CASSTSGGIYEQYF. The J gene is TRBJ2-7, the V gene TRBV6-6; 11 bases map to TRBD2. The germline V gene encodes CDR1 MNHNY and CDR2 SVGAGI (reference sequence). Trimming cost V 6 bases and J 3 bases; bases outside gene matches: 4. This CDR3 is 14 amino acids long.

The rearrangement links TRBV5-4 to TRBJ1-2, with 10 bases aligning to TRBD1. Germline V gives CDR1 SGHNT, CDR2 YYREEE (reference sequence). The CDR3 totals 15 residues. With 4 bases clipped from V and 7 bases from J, the junction kept 10 bases outside the gene matches. CDR3 sequence (DNA): TGTGCCAGCAGCCTGGAAGGGACAGGGGTGAGTGGCTACACCTTC. Its protein is CASSLEGTGVSGYTF.

The chain has TRBV7-2 and TRBJ2-3, with 7 bases aligning to TRBD2. The CDR3 runs 17 residues. CDR1 SGHTA and CDR2 FQGNSA come from the germline V gene. Unmatched junction bases numbered 15, after V lost 5 bases and J lost 4 bases. CDR3 coding DNA: TGTGCCAGCAGCCCCCCTCTCAGACTAGCCTCGGCAGATACGCAGTATTTT. Its protein is CASSPPLRLASADTQYF. Together with reference TRBV7-2 and TRBJ2-3, the CDR3 gives the full variable domain: GAGVSQSPSNKVTEKGKDVELRCDPISGHTALYWYRQSLGQGLEFLIYFQGNSAPDKSGLPSDRFSAERTGGSVSTLTIQRTQQEDSAVYLCASSPPLRLASADTQYFGPGTRLTVL.

The chain combines TRBV25-1 with TRBJ1-2; D is uncertain. The CDR3 is 12 residues long. CDR1 and CDR2 from the germline V gene are MGHDK and SYGVNS. V gave up 5 bases and J gave up 2 bases, with 6 bases separating them. The CDR3 spells CASSKINYGYTF. The CDR3 bases are TGTGCCAGCAGTAAGATAAACTATGGCTACACCTTC.

Details on this clone: This sample also contains other DNA sequences that code for the same CDR3. The chain uses TRBV2 and TRBJ1-4; a possible D gene is TRBD1 (6 bases). Trimming cost V 7 bases and J 5 bases, with 14 bases left between them. The CDR3 spans 14 residues. Germline V gene sequence: CDR1 SNHLY, CDR2 FYNNEI. CDR3 DNA sequence: TGTGCCAGCAACCTACAGGGTCCGAATGAAAAACTGTTTTTT. Its translation: CASNLQGPNEKLFF.

V and J are TRBV11-2 and TRBJ2-6; D is unresolved. V dropped 4 bases and J dropped 4 bases, with 14 bases sitting between them. The CDR3 consists of 16 residues. The germline V gene has CDR1 SGHAT and CDR2 FQNNGV. In DNA, the CDR3 is TGTGCCAGCAGCTCCCTAGTAGGGTCCGGGGCCAACGTCCTGACTTTC. It specifies CASSSLVGSGANVLTF.

V usage is TRBV28 and J usage is TRBJ1-2; 8 bases agree with TRBD1. V gave up 11 bases and J gave up 3 bases; unmatched junction bases: 8. This CDR3 is 13 amino acids long. CDR1 and CDR2 (germline): MDHEN, SYDVKM. CDR3 residues: CAGSDRVDYGYTF. CDR3 DNA: TGTGCCGGATCGGACAGGGTTGACTATGGCTACACCTTC.

The CDR3 nucleotides read TGTGCCAGCAGCTTAGTGAAAACAGGGGGCTCGTCTAATTCACCCCTCCACTTT. Encoded protein: CASSLVKTGGSSNSPLHF. This chain joins TRBV7-9 and TRBJ1-6; 9 bases fit TRBD1. CDR1 and CDR2 (germline): SEHNR, FQNEAQ (reference sequence). The CDR3 is 18 amino acids. The ends lost 1 base at V and 6 bases at J; junction bases unmatched: 10.

The rearrangement links TRBV29-1 to TRBJ2-1; D not certain. The CDR3 consists of 15 residues. In germline, CDR1 is SQVTM, CDR2 ANQGSEA. V dropped 0 bases and J dropped 0 bases, with 9 bases sitting between them. CDR3 bases: TGCAGCGTTGAAGATGTGACGGCCTCCTACAATGAGCAGTTCTTC. Residues: CSVEDVTASYNEQFF.

The V and J genes are TRBV5-1 and TRBJ2-3, with 10 bases lining up with TRBD2. The junction had 9 bases not matched to a gene; V was cut back by 3 bases and J by 2 bases. CDR1 and CDR2 from the germline V gene are SGHRS and YFSETQ. CDR3 length equals 17 residues. CDR3 DNA: TGCGCCAGCAGCTCCCTAGCGGGAGAGAAGGACACAGATACGCAGTATTTT. Amino acid sequence: CASSSLAGEKDTDTQYF. The entire variable domain, with the rest obtained from reference TRBV5-1 and TRBJ2-3, is as follows: KAGVTQTPRYLIKTRGQQVTLSCSPISGHRSVSWYQQTPGQGLQFLFEYFSETQRNKGNFPGRFSGRQFSNSRSEMNVSTLELGDSALYLCASSSLAGEKDTDTQYFGPGTRLTVL.